This is a list of T cell receptor beta chains from one sample in a study of circulating and synovial CD4+ cells in juvenile arthritis. The table came from immunoSEQ multiplex PCR; TCRdb's copy has only in-frame clones and leaves some out. The sample has approximately 35,000 clones; 90% to 95% are singletons. Sequencing was carried out using CD4+ T cells from blood. Every receptor here comes from a human donor with juvenile idiopathic arthritis. Each CDR3 is given with its conserved first and last residue. D genes are given only for firm matches. Only part of the rows carry a size: once, few, many, or a class if the clone is expanded.

j_call	d_call	v_call	clone_size	cdr3_aa	cdr3_nt
TRBJ1-3	NA	TRBV15	once	CATSRASYSGNTIYF	TGTGCCACCAGCAGAGCCTCCTACTCTGGAAACACCATATATTTT
TRBJ1-3	NA	TRBV28	few	CASSLLPDSGNTIYF	TGTGCCAGCAGTTTACTTCCAGACTCTGGAAACACCATATATTTT
TRBJ2-1	TRBD2	TRBV18	NA	CASSPRSGSGSSYNEQFF	TGTGCCAGCTCACCCCGGAGCGGGAGCGGGAGCTCCTACAATGAGCAGTTCTTC
TRBJ2-7	TRBD1	TRBV15	NA	CATSRARGSSYEQYF	TGTGCCACCAGCAGAGCCAGGGGGAGCTCCTACGAGCAGTACTTC
TRBJ2-2	NA	TRBV20-1	NA	CSANRGGLFF	TGCAGTGCCAACAGGGGAGGACTGTTTTTT
TRBJ2-1	TRBD1	TRBV6-6	NA	CASSYSAGTGANEQFF	TGTGCCAGCAGTTACTCAGCCGGGACAGGGGCGAATGAGCAGTTCTTC
TRBJ2-6	TRBD1	TRBV5-1	NA	CASSLGATGGSGANVLTF	TGCGCCAGCAGCTTGGGGGCTACAGGGGGTTCTGGGGCCAACGTCCTGACTTTC
TRBJ2-7	NA	TRBV4-3	NA	CASSQGTRSYEQYF	TGCGCCAGCAGCCAAGGGACACGGTCCTACGAGCAGTACTTC
TRBJ2-3	TRBD1	TRBV30	NA	CAWGQGATDTQYF	TGTGCCTGGGGACAGGGGGCCACAGATACGCAGTATTTT
TRBJ1-5	NA	TRBV19	once	CASSTRRVSNLNSNQPQHF	TGTGCCAGTAGTACCCGCCGGGTCTCCAATCTTAATAGCAATCAGCCCCAGCATTTT
TRBJ2-2	TRBD2	TRBV9	NA	CASSLDAGGHTGELFF	TGTGCCAGCAGTTTAGATGCGGGGGGGCATACCGGGGAGCTGTTTTTT
TRBJ1-2	NA	TRBV28	NA	CASSQGGYGYTF	TGTGCCAGCAGCCAGGGCGGCTATGGCTACACCTTC
TRBJ1-2	NA	TRBV6-5	NA	CASSPREDYGYTF	TGTGCCAGCAGCCCTCGGGAGGACTATGGCTACACCTTC
TRBJ2-7	NA	TRBV5-1	NA	CASSFSGAYEQYF	TGCGCCAGCAGCTTCTCGGGAGCCTACGAGCAGTACTTC
TRBJ1-2	TRBD1	TRBV10-3	NA	CAISSPAGDSTYGYTF	TGTGCCATCAGCTCCCCCGCCGGGGACAGCACTTATGGCTACACCTTC
TRBJ1-2	TRBD1	TRBV28	once	CASSFPGQLYGYTF	TGTGCCAGCAGTTTCCCGGGACAGCTCTATGGCTACACCTTC
TRBJ1-1	NA	TRBV30	NA	CAWSLSSRVPEAFF	TGTGCCTGGAGTCTCTCCTCCAGGGTCCCCGAAGCTTTCTTT
TRBJ2-7	TRBD2	TRBV11-2	NA	CASSPVPGLPSEQYF	TGTGCCAGCAGCCCTGTACCGGGACTACCTTCCGAGCAGTACTTC
TRBJ2-7	NA	TRBV25-1	NA	CASSVSSYEQYF	TGTGCCAGCAGTGTGTCGTCCTACGAGCAGTACTTC
TRBJ1-5	NA	TRBV19	NA	CASSILGGTGNQPQHF	TGTGCCAGTAGTATACTAGGAGGGACCGGCAATCAGCCCCAGCATTTT
TRBJ2-7	TRBD1	TRBV28	once	CATDRGGTGVWAYEQYF	TGTGCCACCGACCGTGGGGGAACAGGGGTGTGGGCCTACGAGCAGTACTTC
TRBJ2-1	TRBD2	TRBV5-6	NA	CASSLRREGEQFF	TGTGCCAGCAGCTTGAGGCGGGAGGGGGAGCAGTTCTTC
TRBJ2-7	NA	TRBV4-3	NA	CASSQENIPGVNGSPYEQYF	TGCGCCAGCAGCCAAGAGAACATCCCAGGAGTAAACGGGAGTCCCTACGAGCAGTACTTC
TRBJ1-5	NA	TRBV6-1	NA	CASNKEGNQPQHF	TGTGCCAGCAACAAGGAGGGCAATCAGCCCCAGCATTTT
TRBJ2-2	NA	TRBV29-1	NA	CSVERGTIPGELFF	TGCAGCGTTGAAAGGGGGACCATCCCCGGGGAGCTGTTTTTT
TRBJ2-2	TRBD1	TRBV27	NA	CASSKGQGANSGELFF	TGTGCCAGCAGTAAAGGACAGGGGGCGAACTCCGGGGAGCTGTTTTTT
TRBJ1-6	TRBD1	TRBV25-1	NA	CASGQDNSPLHF	TGTGCCAGCGGACAGGATAATTCCCCCCTCCACTTT
TRBJ2-5	NA	TRBV5-5	NA	CASSLERLTQYF	TGTGCCAGCAGCTTGGAGCGGCTGACCCAGTACTTC
TRBJ2-2	NA	TRBV11-3	NA	CASSLKGVAGELFF	TGTGCCAGCAGCCTAAAGGGGGTAGCCGGGGAGCTGTTTTTT
TRBJ1-5	TRBD1	TRBV5-4	NA	CASSLGGTGGRNQPQHF	TGTGCCAGCAGCTTGGGGGGGACAGGGGGCCGCAATCAGCCCCAGCATTTT
TRBJ2-5	NA	TRBV5-4	NA	CASSPGGGSWQETQYF	TGTGCCAGCAGCCCGGGGGGCGGGAGTTGGCAGGAGACCCAGTACTTC
TRBJ1-5	TRBD1	TRBV23-1	once	CASSQDDRGGQPQHF	TGCGCCAGCAGTCAAGACGACAGGGGCGGTCAGCCCCAGCATTTT
TRBJ1-1	NA	TRBV19	NA	CASSINRANTEAFF	TGTGCCAGTAGTATAAACAGGGCCAACACTGAAGCTTTCTTT
TRBJ1-1	NA	TRBV28	once	CASSLRKTGITEAFF	TGTGCCAGCAGTTTGCGGAAAACGGGGATCACTGAAGCTTTCTTT
TRBJ2-3	NA	TRBV9	NA	CASSVALQGSTQYF	TGTGCCAGCAGCGTAGCTCTGCAGGGGTCTACGCAGTATTTT
TRBJ2-1	NA	TRBV19	once	CASSLGGMVYNEQFF	TGTGCCAGTAGTCTGGGGGGTATGGTATACAATGAGCAGTTCTTC
TRBJ2-3	NA	TRBV10-3	NA	CAISEYLDTQYF	TGTGCCATCAGTGAATACTTAGATACGCAGTATTTT
TRBJ1-2	TRBD1	TRBV29-1	NA	CSVGGWDRELWGYTF	TGCAGCGTTGGGGGTTGGGACAGGGAACTTTGGGGCTACACCTTC
TRBJ2-1	TRBD2	TRBV6-6	NA	CASRLTGGAHEQFF	TGTGCCAGCAGGCTCACGGGAGGGGCCCATGAGCAGTTCTTC
TRBJ2-1	TRBD2	TRBV4-1	NA	CASSPPGGGRFSNEQFF	TGCGCCAGCAGCCCCCCCGGGGGCGGGAGGTTCTCCAATGAGCAGTTCTTC
TRBJ2-2	TRBD1	TRBV7-2	once	CASSFTGTANTGELFF	TGTGCCAGCAGCTTTACAGGGACAGCGAACACCGGGGAGCTGTTTTTT
TRBJ1-5	NA	TRBV27	NA	CASSWQGNQPQHF	TGTGCCAGCAGTTGGCAGGGCAATCAGCCCCAGCATTTT
TRBJ1-6	TRBD1	TRBV27	NA	CASTLTIGTDDNSPLHF	TGTGCCAGCACCCTAACGATAGGGACAGACGATAATTCACCCCTCCACTTT
TRBJ1-1	TRBD1	TRBV18	NA	CASREGANTEAFF	TGTGCCAGCCGGGAGGGGGCGAACACTGAAGCTTTCTTT
TRBJ2-1	TRBD1	TRBV11-1	NA	CASSSGTGGYNEQFF	TGTGCCAGCAGCTCCGGGACAGGGGGATACAATGAGCAGTTCTTC
TRBJ1-5	NA	TRBV2	NA	CASSVRTGLLSNQPQHF	TGTGCCAGCAGTGTCAGAACAGGGCTTCTAAGCAATCAGCCCCAGCATTTT
TRBJ1-2	NA	TRBV11-1	once	CASSLGRDGYTF	TGTGCCAGCAGCTTAGGTCGAGATGGCTACACCTTC
TRBJ1-6	NA	TRBV19	once	CASSLGEIYNSPLHF	TGTGCCAGTAGTCTCGGGGAGATCTATAATTCCCCCCTCCACTTT
TRBJ2-1	TRBD2	TRBV7-2	NA	CASSQEAGSYNEQFF	TGTGCCAGCAGCCAGGAAGCGGGGTCCTACAATGAGCAGTTCTTC
TRBJ2-3	TRBD1	TRBV18	NA	CASTLGQGLTRDTQYF	TGTGCCAGCACGCTCGGACAGGGTCTGACGAGGGATACGCAGTATTTT
TRBJ1-5	NA	TRBV7-9	once	CASSRSQANSNQPQHF	TGTGCCAGCAGCCGTAGCCAAGCGAATAGCAATCAGCCCCAGCATTTT
TRBJ1-3	NA	TRBV4-1	NA	CASSHPKKHGGTNSGNTIYF	TGCGCCAGCAGCCATCCTAAAAAACATGGAGGGACGAACTCTGGAAACACCATATATTTT
TRBJ1-3	NA	TRBV10-1	NA	CASSQDSSGNTIYF	TGCGCCAGCAGTCAGGATTCCTCTGGAAACACCATATATTTT
TRBJ1-5	TRBD1	TRBV5-3	NA	CARPPRTGNQPRHF	TGTGCCAGACCCCCCCGGACAGGGAATCAGCCCCGGCATTTT